The 23 T cell receptor beta chains listed next were all sequenced from one sample in a study of T cells in women clearing cervical HPV infection (dated by TCRdb to the late 2010s). Receptors were amplified or captured by the immunoSEQ multiplex PCR assay. In TCRdb, the immuneACCESS table is reduced to in-frame sequences with V and J assigned. These tables do not hold every clone; where another copy was compared, an unresolved V gene accounts for under half, and the others remain unexplained. The sample's records list over 20,000 clones. Of the sample, around 4% falls within the top ten clones. The specimen sequenced was blood buffy coat. The receptors were gathered from a woman aged 18-69 years with a cervical HPV16 infection that either progressed to CIN3+ or cleared (not recorded which).

With respect to this clone: The CDR3 end is not reached by the read, which stops 3 residues before it; the germline J gene fills it in. This chain links TRBV7-2 with TRBJ1-2; D is unclear. Germline V gene data show CDR1 as SGHTA and CDR2 as FQGNSA. The CDR3 is made up of 15 amino acids. The covered CDR3 bases are TGTGCCAGCAGCTTAGGAGTAGCGGATACCTACGAC. Amino acid sequence: CASSLGVADTYD. The CDR3 in its entirety is CASSLGVADTYDYTF.

This clone is labeled medium-sized based on frequency. The read is 3 residues too short to cover the CDR3 end, so that end is filled in from the germline J gene. The chain uses TRBV10-3 and TRBJ1-2, with a possible D match to TRBD1 (6 bases). CDR3 length equals 13 residues. Trimming cost V 6 bases and J 4 bases, with 12 bases left between them. Germline V lookup: CDR1 ENHRY, CDR2 SYGVKD. The chain's CDR3 is CAIRGAGSYGYTF. CDR3 bases read: TGTGCCATCAGGGGGGCAGGGAGCTATGGC.

The CDR3 is CASSPTGRTNEKLFF. The sequenced part of the CDR3 DNA is TGTGCCAGCAGCCCCACAGGGAGAACTAATGAAAAA. This chain joins TRBV5-6 and TRBJ1-4; possibly TRBD1 for D (6 bases). From the germline J gene comes the end of the CDR3, since the read stops 3 residues before it. V gave up 4 bases and J gave up 1 base, with 11 bases separating them. This CDR3 contains 15 residues. Germline-derived CDR1 and CDR2 are SGHDT and YYEEEE. The complete variable domain, with remaining parts taken from reference TRBV5-6 and TRBJ1-4, reads DAGVTQSPTHLIKTRGQQVTLRCSPKSGHDTVSWYQQALGQGPQFIFQYYEEEERQRGNFPDRFSGHQFPNYSSELNVNALLLGDSALYLCASSPTGRTNEKLFFGSGTQLSVL.

Turning to this clone: The read ends 3 residues shy of where the CDR3 ends; the end is completed using the germline J gene. The chain has TRBV7-7 and TRBJ1-4; tentative D call: TRBD1 (5 bases). V was shortened by 3 bases and J by 6 bases, with 8 bases between the two germline ends. CDR3 size: 13 residues. Germline CDR1 and CDR2: SSHAT and FNYEAQ (reference sequence). The chain's CDR3 is CASSLTVDEKLFF. The sequenced CDR3 bases are TGTGCCAGCAGCTTGACAGTAGATGAAAAA.

Turning to this clone: The read halts 3 residues ahead of the CDR3 end, with the missing end drawn from the germline J gene. The chain joins TRBV12-3 or TRBV12-4 to TRBJ2-7; D possibly corresponds to TRBD1 (7 bases). V dropped 5 bases and J dropped 1 base, with 12 bases sitting between them. The CDR3 runs to 14 residues. CDR3 loop: CASSAGQISYEQYF. CDR3 DNA, as far as it was read: TGTGCCAGCAGTGCGGGACAGATTTCCTACGAG.

For this clone: The read falls 3 residues short of the CDR3 end, and the missing part is taken from the germline J gene. The chain links TRBV19 to TRBJ1-2, with 9 bases identical to TRBD1. The CDR3 is 12 amino acids. The V gene's germline CDR1 is LNHDA and CDR2 SQIVND (reference sequence). Incomplete CDR3 DNA: TGTGCCACCCGGACAGGGGCTAAGGGC. Translated, it gives CATRTGAKG. The CDR3 as a whole reads CATRTGAKGYTF.

To note about this clone: The read ends 3 residues before the CDR3 terminus; that terminus is restored from the germline J gene. J is TRBJ1-4 and V is TRBV7-8; D is unresolved. V was trimmed by 8 bases and J by 8 bases, leaving 9 bases between them. The CDR3 contains 11 residues. The germline gives CDR1 SGHVS, CDR2 FQNEAQ. The CDR3 sequence: CASLQREKLFF. The DNA read from the CDR3 is TGTGCCAGCCTCCAGCGGGAAAAA.

About this clone: The read terminates 3 residues ahead of where the CDR3 ends, so the germline J gene completes it. This rearrangement joins TRBV6-2 or TRBV6-3 to TRBJ2-7; TRBD1 agrees at 8 bases. Trimming cost V 7 bases and J 2 bases; bases outside gene matches: 10. The length of the CDR3 is 15 residues. CDR1 is MNHEY and CDR2 is SVGEGT in the germline V gene. The sequenced part of the CDR3 DNA is TGTGCCAGCACCCGGACAGGGATCATGCCCTACGAG. This gives the protein CASTRTGIMPYE. The CDR3 reads in full as CASTRTGIMPYEQYF.

Concerning this clone itself: The sequenced fragment ends 3 residues before the CDR3 boundary, so the rest is inferred from the germline J gene. The J gene is TRBJ2-7, the V gene TRBV6-2 or TRBV6-3; 10 bases are shared with TRBD1. J was trimmed by 4 bases and V by 6 bases; bases with no gene match: 0. Germline-derived CDR1 and CDR2 are MNHEY and SVGEGT. The CDR3 length is 12 residues. The sequenced CDR3 bases are TGTGCCAGCAGGGACAGGGGGTACGAG. Translation: CASRDRGYE. The full CDR3 is CASRDRGYEQYF.

With regard to this clone: The read ends 3 residues before the CDR3 terminus; that terminus is restored from the germline J gene. The rearrangement uses TRBV4-2 and TRBJ2-1; tentatively, D is TRBD2 (6 bases). From germline, CDR1 is LGHNA and CDR2 YNFKEQ. V dropped 5 bases and J dropped 6 bases, with 17 bases sitting between them. The length of the CDR3 is 15 residues. The CDR3 here is CASSGPRDSSNEQFF. Partial CDR3 DNA: TGTGCCAGCAGCGGGCCCCGGGACTCCAGCAATGAG.

Concerning this clone itself: The read falls 3 residues short of the CDR3 end, and the missing part is taken from the germline J gene. The genes are TRBV7-2 and TRBJ1-2; D is possibly TRBD1 (5 bases). This CDR3 has 12 residues. Trimming shortened V by 2 bases and J by 5 bases, and 6 bases separated the two germline ends. Germline CDR1 and CDR2: SGHTA and FQGNSA. The CDR3 bases that were read are TGTGCCAGCAGCTTACAGGGTTATGGC. This encodes CASSLQGYG. The entire CDR3 protein is CASSLQGYGYTF. Together with reference TRBV7-2 and TRBJ1-2, the CDR3 gives the full variable domain: GAGVSQSPSNKVTEKGKDVELRCDPISGHTALYWYRQSLGQGLEFLIYFQGNSAPDKSGLPSDRFSAERTGGSVSTLTIQRTQQEDSAVYLCASSLQGYGYTFGSGTRLTVV.

With regard to this clone: Sequencing ends 3 residues short of the CDR3 end; the germline J gene provides the rest. The rearrangement links TRBV7-3 to TRBJ2-7; 8 bases line up with TRBD1. J gave up 0 bases and V 3 bases, and 4 bases lay outside the gene matches. CDR3 size: 15 residues. Germline CDR1 is SGHTA and CDR2 is FQGTGA. The DNA read from the CDR3 is TGTGCCAGCAGCTTGGGACAGGACAACTCCTACGAG. Protein sequence: CASSLGQDNSYE. The CDR3 in full is CASSLGQDNSYEQYF.

Note on this clone: The sequence runs out 3 residues before the end of the CDR3; the remainder is reconstructed from the germline J gene. This chain links TRBV10-3 with TRBJ1-1; 7 positions match TRBD1. CDR1 ENHRY and CDR2 SYGVKD come from the germline V gene. V lost 5 bases to trimming and J lost 2 bases; unmatched junction nucleotides: 5. The CDR3 totals 14 residues. The covered CDR3 bases are TGTGCCATCAGTAGGGGGCGGAGTAACACTGAA. This gives the protein CAISRGRSNTE. The complete CDR3 reads CAISRGRSNTEAFF.

Note on this clone: From the germline J gene comes the end of the CDR3, since the read stops 3 residues before it. V gene TRBV5-6 combines with J gene TRBJ1-1; 8 nucleotides match TRBD1. In germline, CDR1 is SGHDT, CDR2 YYEEEE. Unmatched junction bases numbered 6, after V lost 6 bases and J lost 2 bases. This CDR3 region has 14 residues. The CDR3 region is CASIPQGANTEAFF. CDR3 bases read: TGTGCCAGCATCCCCCAGGGGGCTAACACTGAA.

On this clone itself: Read sequence stops 3 residues before the CDR3 end, and the germline J gene provides the missing end. This chain joins TRBV10-3 and TRBJ2-3; TRBD1 aligns across 8 bases. Germline trimming cut 3 bases from V and 2 bases from J; bases unmatched to any gene: 4. CDR3 length: 15 residues. In germline, CDR1 is ENHRY, CDR2 SYGVKD. Incomplete CDR3 DNA: TGTGCCATCAGTGATACGACAGGGGCCACAGATACG. It yields the protein CAISDTTGATDT. The complete CDR3 sequence is CAISDTTGATDTQYF.

CDR3 loop: CASSPGQAPSTEAFF. The CDR3 bases that were read are TGTGCCAGCAGTCCGGGACAGGCCCCGAGCACTGAA. The V and J genes are TRBV6-2 or TRBV6-3 and TRBJ1-1; 8 nucleotides align to TRBD1. The read ends 3 residues early relative to the CDR3; the germline J gene fills the gap. Germline V gives CDR1 MNHEY, CDR2 SVGEGT. The ends lost 5 bases at V and 4 bases at J; junction bases unmatched: 9. CDR3 size: 15 residues.

Concerning this clone: The read finishes 3 residues shy of the CDR3 end, and the germline J gene is used to complete it. The chain is built from TRBV30 and TRBJ2-3; 9 nucleotides align to TRBD2. CDR1 is GTSNPN, CDR2 SVGIG, per germline (reference sequence). V gave up 0 bases and J gave up 5 bases; unmatched junction bases: 3. This CDR3 is built from 14 residues. CDR3 sequence: CAWSVLAGGDTQYF. The DNA read from the CDR3 is TGTGCCTGGAGTGTACTAGCGGGCGGAGATACG.

Comments on this clone: Read coverage stops 3 residues before the CDR3 terminus; the germline J gene supplies the remainder. The chain uses TRBV5-4 and TRBJ1-1; possible D gene TRBD1, 5 bases. Germline V gene sequence: CDR1 SGHNT, CDR2 YYREEE (reference sequence). This CDR3 region has 11 residues. The V end lost 9 bases, the J end lost 7 bases, and 13 bases lay between the germline ends. CDR3 bases read: TGTGCCATTGGCGCCGGGGGTGAA. Translated: CAIGAGGE. The full-length CDR3 reads as CAIGAGGEAFF.

As concerns this clone: The sequence runs out 3 residues before the end of the CDR3; the remainder is reconstructed from the germline J gene. The genes are TRBV7-2 and TRBJ1-2; D possibly corresponds to TRBD1 (6 bases). The V gene's germline CDR1 is SGHTA and CDR2 FQGNSA. CDR3 length equals 15 residues. The CDR3 protein is CASSLRRGSSYDYTF. The CDR3 bases that were read are TGTGCCAGCAGCCTGAGGAGGGGGAGCTCCTACGAC. Combining the CDR3 with reference TRBV7-2 and TRBJ1-2 gives the whole variable domain GAGVSQSPSNKVTEKGKDVELRCDPISGHTALYWYRQSLGQGLEFLIYFQGNSAPDKSGLPSDRFSAERTGGSVSTLTIQRTQQEDSAVYLCASSLRRGSSYDYTFGSGTRLTVV.

Note on this clone: The read halts 3 residues ahead of the CDR3 end, with the missing end drawn from the germline J gene. The V gene is TRBV20-1, the J gene TRBJ2-3, with TRBD2 matching over 10 bases. J was trimmed by 1 base and V by 2 bases; bases with no gene match: 3. CDR3 length: 15 residues. The germline gives CDR1 DFQATT, CDR2 SNEGSKA (reference sequence). Incomplete CDR3 DNA: TGCAGTGCTAGACCGCTAGCGGGGGGCACAGATACG. This translates into CSARPLAGGTDT. The CDR3 in its entirety is CSARPLAGGTDTQYF.

Concerning this clone: The CDR3 goes on 3 residues after the read ends, and that part is filled in from the germline J gene. This chain links TRBV7-9 with TRBJ2-1, with TRBD1 matching 10 bases. Germline V gives CDR1 SEHNR, CDR2 FQNEAQ (reference sequence). This CDR3 has 15 residues. V lost 4 bases to trimming and J lost 5 bases; unmatched junction nucleotides: 5. This chain's CDR3 is CASSSRDRGDNEQFF. The covered CDR3 bases are TGTGCCAGCAGCTCCCGGGACAGGGGCGACAATGAG.

Points on this clone: From the germline J gene comes the end of the CDR3, since the read stops 3 residues before it. The chain combines TRBV6-2 or TRBV6-3 with TRBJ2-1; perhaps TRBD2 as D (6 bases). Trimming left V 0 bases short and J 6 bases short, with 6 bases between. The V gene's germline CDR1 is MNHEY and CDR2 SVGEGT. There are 13 residues in the CDR3. CDR3 sequence reads: CASSYSAGNEQFF. The sequenced part of the CDR3 DNA is TGTGCCAGCAGTTACTCAGCGGGCAATGAG.

About this clone: The read ends 3 residues shy of where the CDR3 ends; the end is completed using the germline J gene. The chain employs TRBV11-2 and TRBJ2-7, with D unresolved. This CDR3 has 14 amino acids. The germline gives CDR1 SGHAT, CDR2 FQNNGV. V lost 5 bases and J 0 bases, leaving 11 bases between the germline ends. CDR3 DNA (partial): TGTGCCAGCAGCCCGCTGACGGGCTCCTACGAG. Its protein is CASSPLTGSYE. The whole CDR3 protein is CASSPLTGSYEQYF. The variable domain in full, completed from reference TRBV11-2 and TRBJ2-7, reads EAGVAQSPRYKIIEKRQSVAFWCNPISGHATLYWYQQILGQGPKLLIQFQNNGVVDDSQLPKDRFSAERLKGVDSTLKIQPAKLEDSAVYLCASSPLTGSYEQYFGPGTRLTVT.